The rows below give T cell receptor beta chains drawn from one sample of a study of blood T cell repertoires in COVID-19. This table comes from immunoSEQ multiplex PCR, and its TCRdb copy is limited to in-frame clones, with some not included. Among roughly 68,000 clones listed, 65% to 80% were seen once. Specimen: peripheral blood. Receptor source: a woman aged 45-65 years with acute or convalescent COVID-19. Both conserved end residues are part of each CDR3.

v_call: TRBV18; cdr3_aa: CASSQGDPSRYF
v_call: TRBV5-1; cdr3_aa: CASSPGRGGYNEQFF
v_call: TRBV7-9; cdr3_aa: CASTTHAGQGPNYGYTF
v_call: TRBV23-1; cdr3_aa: CASSQSLGTDYSYEQYF
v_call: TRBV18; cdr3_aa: CASSPLANSDTGNTIYF
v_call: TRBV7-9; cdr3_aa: CASSPPGGAGTNEKLFF
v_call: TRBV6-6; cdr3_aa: CASSYPEDRQPQHF
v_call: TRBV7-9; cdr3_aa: CATSPSGGPSYEQYF
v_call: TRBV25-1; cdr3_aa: CASMRAGGPYNEQFF
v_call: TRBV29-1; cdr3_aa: CSVGREGFDGYTF
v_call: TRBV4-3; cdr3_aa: CASSQGLAGVYEQYF
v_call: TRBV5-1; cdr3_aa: CASSLIKRGGSTDTQYF
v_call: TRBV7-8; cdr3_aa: CASSPRTGDTEAFF
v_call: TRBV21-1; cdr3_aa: CASRGGQGIYEQYF
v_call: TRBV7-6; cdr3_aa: CASSRLLGEQYF
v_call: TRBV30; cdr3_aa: CAWSPSEGYTF
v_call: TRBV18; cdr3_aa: CASSSSATGTDTQYF
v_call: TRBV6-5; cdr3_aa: CASSYWDGTAYGYTF
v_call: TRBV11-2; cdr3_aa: CASSSRMDSEAFF
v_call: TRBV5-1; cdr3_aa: CASSSGQATGELFF
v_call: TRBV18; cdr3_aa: CASSLGAGETDTQYF
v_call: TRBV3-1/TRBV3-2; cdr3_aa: CASSQAGLNQPQHF